Listed below are T cell receptor beta chains from one sample, sequenced in a study of early T cells in non-severe SARS-CoV-2 infection. TCRdb passed the 5' RACE reads through MiXCR, listing each CDR3 protein once. The repertoire has tens of thousands of distinct CDR3 sequences, approximately 8.8% of them found once; the top ten carry roughly an eighth. The specimen comprised whole blood, sampled at baseline. These receptors originate from an adult who was a healthcare worker with PCR-confirmed SARS-CoV-2 infection or an uninfected control (not recorded which). CDR3s include the opening cysteine and the closing phenylalanine or tryptophan. A D gene is named only where the DNA matches it firmly. Size is omitted from some rows. Given values are once, few, many or a class for expanded clones.

>NA|TRBV19|few|TRBJ2-2
CASSITRVTGELFF
TGTGCCAGTAGTATAACCCGGGTCACCGGGGAGCTGTTTTTT
>NA|TRBV5-1|few|TRBJ1-2
CASSIADSYYGYTF
TGCGCCAGCAGCATTGCTGACAGCTACTATGGCTACACCTTC
>TRBD2|TRBV4-3|few|TRBJ2-5
CASSQILAGGVFEETQYF
TGCGCCAGCAGCCAAATACTAGCGGGAGGTGTCTTTGAAGAGACCCAGTACTTC
>NA|TRBV20-1|few|TRBJ2-5
CSATSGEQETQYF
TGCAGTGCCACTAGTGGTGAGCAAGAGACCCAGTACTTC
>NA|TRBV5-5|many|TRBJ2-7
CASSQPQAKVDYEQYF
TGTGCCAGCAGCCAGCCCCAGGCCAAAGTAGACTACGAGCAGTACTTC
>TRBD1|TRBV7-9|many|TRBJ2-5
CASSFTGTGGETQYF
TGTGCCAGCAGCTTTACCGGGACAGGGGGAGAGACCCAGTACTTC
>NA|TRBV10-2|NA|TRBJ1-2
CASSTGTAYGYTF
TGCGCCAGCAGTACAGGGACGGCCTATGGCTACACCTTC
>NA|TRBV7-9|large|TRBJ2-7
CASSFPDRYFEQYF
TGTGCCAGCAGCTTCCCCGATCGATATTTCGAGCAGTACTTC
>TRBD1|TRBV20-1|NA|TRBJ1-3
CSATPGGRYSGNTIYF
TGCAGTGCTACCCCAGGGGGGCGATACTCTGGAAACACCATATATTTT
>TRBD1|TRBV6-2/TRBV6-3|many|TRBJ1-2
CASSRGDSTPFYGYTF
TGTGCCAGCAGCCGCGGGGACAGCACACCATTCTATGGCTACACCTTC
>NA|TRBV5-5|few|TRBJ2-3
CASSLIAALTDTQYF
TGTGCCAGCAGCCTTATAGCGGCCCTCACAGATACGCAGTATTTT
>TRBD2|TRBV12-3/TRBV12-4|few|TRBJ2-1
CASSPTGEWASGLNEQFF
TGTGCCAGCAGTCCTACCGGGGAGTGGGCTAGCGGGCTCAATGAGCAGTTCTTC
>TRBD1|TRBV3-1|many|TRBJ2-1
CASSRGQGLYNEQFF
TGTGCCAGCAGCCGAGGACAGGGCTTGTACAATGAGCAGTTCTTC
>NA|TRBV27|medium-sized|TRBJ1-5
CASSLLSPNQPQHF
TGTGCCAGCAGTCTCCTGAGCCCCAATCAGCCCCAGCATTTT
>NA|TRBV5-5|few|TRBJ1-1
CASSSRPPNTEAFF
TGTGCCAGCAGTTCGAGGCCCCCGAACACTGAAGCTTTCTTT
>TRBD2|TRBV7-8|many|TRBJ2-1
CASSFFFWREMVYEQFF
TGTGCCAGCAGCTTTTTCTTTTGGCGGGAGATGGTCTATGAGCAGTTCTTC
>TRBD2|TRBV6-5|NA|TRBJ2-2
CASSYYPPSGSLTGELFF
TGTGCCAGCAGTTACTATCCCCCTAGCGGGAGTCTCACCGGGGAGCTGTTTTTT
>NA|TRBV13|NA|TRBJ1-4
CASSLRIQGGEKLFF
TGTGCCAGCAGCTTAAGGATCCAAGGTGGTGAAAAACTGTTTTTT
>NA|TRBV7-6|many|TRBJ2-7
CASSSRQDYEQYF
TGTGCCAGCAGCTCCCGACAGGACTACGAGCAGTACTTC
>NA|TRBV20-1|few|TRBJ2-7
CSARGQNSFSYEQYF
TGCAGTGCTAGAGGACAGAATTCGTTTAGCTACGAGCAGTACTTC
>NA|TRBV21-1|NA|TRBJ1-5
CASSKVRGQDSNQPQHF
TGTGCCAGCAGCAAAGTGAGGGGACAAGATAGCAATCAGCCCCAGCATTTT
>TRBD2|TRBV20-1|few|TRBJ2-7
CSTAGLASYEQYF
TGCAGTACCGCGGGACTAGCATCCTACGAGCAGTACTTC
>TRBD2|TRBV20-1|many|TRBJ2-3
CSARDGTSLDTQYF
TGCAGTGCTAGAGATGGGACTAGCCTAGATACGCAGTATTTT